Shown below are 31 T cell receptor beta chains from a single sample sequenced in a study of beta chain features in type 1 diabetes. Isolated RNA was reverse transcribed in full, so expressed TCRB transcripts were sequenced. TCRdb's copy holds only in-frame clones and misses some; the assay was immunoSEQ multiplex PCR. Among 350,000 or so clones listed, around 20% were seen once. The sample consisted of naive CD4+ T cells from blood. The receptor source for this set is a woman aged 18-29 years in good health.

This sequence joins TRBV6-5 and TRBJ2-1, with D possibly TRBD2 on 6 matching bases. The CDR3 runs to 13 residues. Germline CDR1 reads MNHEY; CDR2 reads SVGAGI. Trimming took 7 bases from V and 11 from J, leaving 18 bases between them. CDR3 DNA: TGTGCCAGCAATTCGGGACTCCACACCAAGCAGTTCTTC. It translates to CASNSGLHTKQFF.

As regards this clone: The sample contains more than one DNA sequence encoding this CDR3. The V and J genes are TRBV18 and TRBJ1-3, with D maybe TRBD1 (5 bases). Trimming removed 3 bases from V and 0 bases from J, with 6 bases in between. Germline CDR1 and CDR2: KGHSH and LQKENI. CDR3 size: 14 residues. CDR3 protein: CASSPQGSGNTIYF. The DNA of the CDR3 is TGTGCCAGCTCACCGCAGGGCTCTGGAAACACCATATATTTT.

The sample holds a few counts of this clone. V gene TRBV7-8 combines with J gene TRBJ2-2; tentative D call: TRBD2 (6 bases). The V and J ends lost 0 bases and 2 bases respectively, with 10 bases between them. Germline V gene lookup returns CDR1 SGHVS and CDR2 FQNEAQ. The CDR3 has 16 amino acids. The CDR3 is CASSLASGSNTGELFF. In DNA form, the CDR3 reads TGTGCCAGCAGCTTAGCTTCCGGGAGTAACACCGGGGAGCTGTTTTTT.

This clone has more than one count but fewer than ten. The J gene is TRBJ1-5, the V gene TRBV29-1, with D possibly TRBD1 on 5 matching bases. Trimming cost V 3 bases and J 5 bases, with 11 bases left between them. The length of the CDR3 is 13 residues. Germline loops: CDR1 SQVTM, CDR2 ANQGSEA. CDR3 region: CSVEIGRDQPQHF. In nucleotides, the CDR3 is TGCAGCGTTGAGATCGGCAGGGATCAGCCCCAGCATTTT.

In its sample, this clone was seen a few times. CDR3 region: CASIAQGVSYEQYF. The CDR3 coding sequence is TGTGCCAGCATCGCACAGGGGGTATCCTACGAGCAGTACTTC. The V call is TRBV2, the J call TRBJ2-7; the match to TRBD1 covers 8 bases. This CDR3 has 14 residues. Germline values: CDR1 SNHLY, CDR2 FYNNEI. V gave up 7 bases and J gave up 1 base; unmatched junction bases: 6.

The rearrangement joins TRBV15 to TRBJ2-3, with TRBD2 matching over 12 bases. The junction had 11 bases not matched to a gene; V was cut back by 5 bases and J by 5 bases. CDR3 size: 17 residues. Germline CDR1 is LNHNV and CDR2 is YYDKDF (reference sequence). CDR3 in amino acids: CATSGGLAGLGRDTQYF. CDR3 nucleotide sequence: TGTGCCACCAGCGGGGGACTAGCGGGTTTGGGGAGAGATACGCAGTATTTT.

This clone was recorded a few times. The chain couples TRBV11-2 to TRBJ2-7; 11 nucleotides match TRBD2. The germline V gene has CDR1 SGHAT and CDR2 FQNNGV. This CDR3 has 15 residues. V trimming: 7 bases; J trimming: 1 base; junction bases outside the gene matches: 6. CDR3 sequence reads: CASTIAGGGSYEQYF. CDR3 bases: TGTGCCAGCACCATAGCGGGAGGGGGTTCCTACGAGCAGTACTTC.

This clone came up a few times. Written as DNA, the CDR3 is TGCGCCAGCAGCTTTCGGGGGGACTCCTACAATGAGCAGTTCTTC. Translating gives CASSFRGDSYNEQFF. The chain recombines TRBV5-1 with TRBJ2-1; 7 bases are shared with TRBD2. Germline-derived CDR1 and CDR2 are SGHRS and YFSETQ. This CDR3 spans 15 amino acids. V was pared by 2 bases and J by 0 bases, with 2 bases of the junction left unmatched.

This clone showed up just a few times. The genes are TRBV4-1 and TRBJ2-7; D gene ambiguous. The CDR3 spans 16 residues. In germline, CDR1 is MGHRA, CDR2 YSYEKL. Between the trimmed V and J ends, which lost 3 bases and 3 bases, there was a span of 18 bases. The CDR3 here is CASSQGRQARFYEQYF. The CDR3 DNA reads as TGCGCCAGCAGCCAGGGTAGACAAGCCAGGTTCTACGAGCAGTACTTC.

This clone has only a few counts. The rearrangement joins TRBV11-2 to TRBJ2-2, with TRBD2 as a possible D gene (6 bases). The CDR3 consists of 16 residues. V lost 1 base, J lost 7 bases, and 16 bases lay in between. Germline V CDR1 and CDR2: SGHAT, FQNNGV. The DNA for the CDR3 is TGTGCCAGCAGCTTAGGCCCTGGGGGGTCGGTCGGGGAGCTGTTTTTT. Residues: CASSLGPGGSVGELFF.

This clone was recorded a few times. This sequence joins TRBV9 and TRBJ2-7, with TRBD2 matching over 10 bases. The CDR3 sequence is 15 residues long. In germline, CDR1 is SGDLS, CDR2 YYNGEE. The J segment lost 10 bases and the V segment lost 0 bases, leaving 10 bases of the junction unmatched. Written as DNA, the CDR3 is TGTGCCAGCAGCGTAGAGGCTAGCGGGAGATTAATCCAGTACTTC. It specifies CASSVEASGRLIQYF.

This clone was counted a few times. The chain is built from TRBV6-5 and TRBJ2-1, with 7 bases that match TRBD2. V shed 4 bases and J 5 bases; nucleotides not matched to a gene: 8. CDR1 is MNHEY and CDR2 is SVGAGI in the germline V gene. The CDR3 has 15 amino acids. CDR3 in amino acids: CASSSPSGANNEQFF. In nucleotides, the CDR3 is TGTGCCAGCAGTTCGCCCAGCGGGGCTAACAATGAGCAGTTCTTC.

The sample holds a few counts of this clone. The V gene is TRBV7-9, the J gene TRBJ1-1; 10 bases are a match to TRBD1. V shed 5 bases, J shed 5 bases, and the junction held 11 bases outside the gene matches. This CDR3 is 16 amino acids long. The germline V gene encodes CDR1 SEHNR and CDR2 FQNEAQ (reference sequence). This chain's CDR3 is CASSPLGTGVRTEAFF. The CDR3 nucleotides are TGTGCCAGCAGCCCCTTGGGGACAGGGGTCCGGACTGAAGCTTTCTTT.

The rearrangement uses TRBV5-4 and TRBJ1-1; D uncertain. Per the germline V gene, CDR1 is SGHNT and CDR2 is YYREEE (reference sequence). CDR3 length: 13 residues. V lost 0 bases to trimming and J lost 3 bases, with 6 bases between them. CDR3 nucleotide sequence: TGTGCCAGCAGCTTGGACTCGTACACTGAAGCTTTCTTT. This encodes CASSLDSYTEAFF.

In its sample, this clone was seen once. As DNA, the CDR3 is TGTGCCAGCAGTGAACCATTACAGGTGAACTATGGCTACACCTTC. This translates into CASSEPLQVNYGYTF. The chain couples TRBV2 to TRBJ1-2; weak D call: TRBD1 (5 bases). The CDR3 is made up of 15 amino acids. V lost 2 bases and J 2 bases, leaving 12 bases between the germline ends. Per the germline V gene, CDR1 is SNHLY and CDR2 is FYNNEI.

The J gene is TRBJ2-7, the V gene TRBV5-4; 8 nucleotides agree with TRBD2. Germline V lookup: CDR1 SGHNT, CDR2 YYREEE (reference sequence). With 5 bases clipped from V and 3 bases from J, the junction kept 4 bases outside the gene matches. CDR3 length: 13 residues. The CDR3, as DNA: TGTGCCAGCAGGATAGCGGGAAGCTACGAGCAGTACTTC. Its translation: CASRIAGSYEQYF. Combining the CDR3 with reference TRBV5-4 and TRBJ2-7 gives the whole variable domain ETGVTQSPTHLIKTRGQQVTLRCSSQSGHNTVSWYQQALGQGPQFIFQYYREEENGRGNFPPRFSGLQFPNYSSELNVNALELDDSALYLCASRIAGSYEQYFGPGTRLTVT.

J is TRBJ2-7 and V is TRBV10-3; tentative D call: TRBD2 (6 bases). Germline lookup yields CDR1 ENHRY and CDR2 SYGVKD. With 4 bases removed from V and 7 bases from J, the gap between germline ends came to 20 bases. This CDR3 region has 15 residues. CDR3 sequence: CAISAPLPIADEQYF. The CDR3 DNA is TGTGCCATCAGTGCTCCCCTCCCGATAGCGGATGAGCAGTACTTC.

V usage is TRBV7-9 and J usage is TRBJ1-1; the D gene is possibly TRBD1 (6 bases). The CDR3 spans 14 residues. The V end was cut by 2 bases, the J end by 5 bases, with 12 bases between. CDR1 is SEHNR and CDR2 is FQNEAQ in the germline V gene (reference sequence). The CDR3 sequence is CASSLLGADTEAFF. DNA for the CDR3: TGTGCCAGCAGCTTATTGGGGGCGGATACTGAAGCTTTCTTT.

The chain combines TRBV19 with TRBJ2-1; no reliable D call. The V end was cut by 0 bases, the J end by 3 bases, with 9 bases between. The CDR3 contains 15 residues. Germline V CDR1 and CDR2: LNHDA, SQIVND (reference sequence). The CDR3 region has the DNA TGTGCCAGTAGTATAGAGTTCCGCGGCTACAATGAGCAGTTCTTC. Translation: CASSIEFRGYNEQFF.

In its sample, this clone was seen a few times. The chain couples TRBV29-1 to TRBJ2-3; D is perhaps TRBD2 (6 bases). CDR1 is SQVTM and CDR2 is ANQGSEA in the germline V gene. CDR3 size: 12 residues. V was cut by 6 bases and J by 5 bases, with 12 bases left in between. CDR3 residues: CSVASVRDTQYF. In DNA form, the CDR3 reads TGCAGCGTCGCTAGCGTCAGAGATACGCAGTATTTT.

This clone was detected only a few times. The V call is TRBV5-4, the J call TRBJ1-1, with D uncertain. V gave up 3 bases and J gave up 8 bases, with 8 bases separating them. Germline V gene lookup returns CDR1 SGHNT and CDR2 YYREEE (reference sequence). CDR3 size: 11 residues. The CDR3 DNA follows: TGTGCCAGCAGCTCTTTCGGGGAAGCTTTCTTT. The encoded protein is CASSSFGEAFF.

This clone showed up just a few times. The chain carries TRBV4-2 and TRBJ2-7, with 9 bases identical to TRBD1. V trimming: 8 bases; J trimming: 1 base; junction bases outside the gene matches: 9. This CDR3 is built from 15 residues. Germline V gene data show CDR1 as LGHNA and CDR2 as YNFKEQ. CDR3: CASGPGTGNSYEQYF. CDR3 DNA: TGTGCCAGCGGGCCCGGGACAGGGAATTCCTACGAGCAGTACTTC.

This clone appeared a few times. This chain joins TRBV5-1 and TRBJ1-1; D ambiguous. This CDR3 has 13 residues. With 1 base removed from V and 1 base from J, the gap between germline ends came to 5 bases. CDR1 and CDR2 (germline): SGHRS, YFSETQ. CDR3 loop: CASSLNWNTEAFF. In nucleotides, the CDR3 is TGCGCCAGCAGCTTGAACTGGAACACTGAAGCTTTCTTT. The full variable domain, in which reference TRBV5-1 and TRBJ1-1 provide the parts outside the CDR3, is KAGVTQTPRYLIKTRGQQVTLSCSPISGHRSVSWYQQTPGQGLQFLFEYFSETQRNKGNFPGRFSGRQFSNSRSEMNVSTLELGDSALYLCASSLNWNTEAFFGQGTRLTVV.

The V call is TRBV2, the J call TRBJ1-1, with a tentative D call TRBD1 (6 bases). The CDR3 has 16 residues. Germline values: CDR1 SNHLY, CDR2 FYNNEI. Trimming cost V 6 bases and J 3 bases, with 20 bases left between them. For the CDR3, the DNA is TGTGCCAGCAGGGAAACCCCCAGGGGTAAGGACACTGAAGCTTTCTTT. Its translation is CASRETPRGKDTEAFF.

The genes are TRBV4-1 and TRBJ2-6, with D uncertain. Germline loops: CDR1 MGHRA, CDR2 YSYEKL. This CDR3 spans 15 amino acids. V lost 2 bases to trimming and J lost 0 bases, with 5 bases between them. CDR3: CASSQRHSGANVLTF. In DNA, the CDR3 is TGCGCCAGCAGCCAACGACACTCTGGGGCCAACGTCCTGACTTTC.

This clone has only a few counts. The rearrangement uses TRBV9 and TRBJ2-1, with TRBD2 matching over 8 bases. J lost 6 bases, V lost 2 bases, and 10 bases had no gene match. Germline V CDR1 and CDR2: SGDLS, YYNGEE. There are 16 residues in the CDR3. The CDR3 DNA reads TGTGCCAGCAGCGTTGTTCCTACCGGGGGGGGCAATGAGCAGTTCTTC. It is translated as CASSVVPTGGGNEQFF.

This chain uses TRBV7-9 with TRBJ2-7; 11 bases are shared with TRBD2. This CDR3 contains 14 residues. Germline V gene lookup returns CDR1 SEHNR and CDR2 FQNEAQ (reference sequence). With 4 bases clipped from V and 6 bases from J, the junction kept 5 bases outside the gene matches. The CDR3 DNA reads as TGTGCCAGCAGCTCCCCAACTAGCGGGGGCGAGCAGTACTTC. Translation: CASSSPTSGGEQYF.

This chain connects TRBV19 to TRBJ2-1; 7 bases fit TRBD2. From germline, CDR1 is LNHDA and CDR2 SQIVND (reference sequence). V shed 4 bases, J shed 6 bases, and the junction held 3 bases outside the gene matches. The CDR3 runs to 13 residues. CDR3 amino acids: CASSTSGANEQFF. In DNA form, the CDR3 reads TGTGCCAGTAGTACTAGCGGCGCCAATGAGCAGTTCTTC.

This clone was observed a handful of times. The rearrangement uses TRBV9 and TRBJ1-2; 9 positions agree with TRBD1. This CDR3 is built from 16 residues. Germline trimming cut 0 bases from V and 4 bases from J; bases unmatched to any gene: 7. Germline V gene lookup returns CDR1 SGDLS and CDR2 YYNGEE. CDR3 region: CASSVAPGQGIYGYTF. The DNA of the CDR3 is TGTGCCAGCAGCGTAGCTCCGGGACAGGGTATCTATGGCTACACCTTC.

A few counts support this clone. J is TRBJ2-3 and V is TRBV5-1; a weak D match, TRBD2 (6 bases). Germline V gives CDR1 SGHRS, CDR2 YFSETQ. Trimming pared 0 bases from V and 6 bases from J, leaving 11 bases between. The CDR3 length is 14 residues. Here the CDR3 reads CASSLGLEADTQYF. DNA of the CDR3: TGCGCCAGCAGCTTGGGACTAGAGGCGGATACGCAGTATTTT.

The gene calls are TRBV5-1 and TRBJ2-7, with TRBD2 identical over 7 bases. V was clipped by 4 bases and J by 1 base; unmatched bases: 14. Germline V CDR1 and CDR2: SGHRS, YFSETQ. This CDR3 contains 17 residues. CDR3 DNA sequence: TGCGCCAGCAGCGTGACCCCTGTCACTAGCGCGTCCTACGAGCAGTACTTC. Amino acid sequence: CASSVTPVTSASYEQYF. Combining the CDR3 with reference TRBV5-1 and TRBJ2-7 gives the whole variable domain KAGVTQTPRYLIKTRGQQVTLSCSPISGHRSVSWYQQTPGQGLQFLFEYFSETQRNKGNFPGRFSGRQFSNSRSEMNVSTLELGDSALYLCASSVTPVTSASYEQYFGPGTRLTVT.